These T cell receptor beta chains were read from a single sample in a study of cytotoxic CD8 clonotypes in ibrutinib-treated CLL. Sequencing was performed with immunoSEQ multiplex PCR; in TCRdb, only in-frame clones are kept and a portion is missing. The sample has 140,000 to 150,000 clones; roughly three quarters are singletons. Here the sequenced sample was PBMCs, taken after 24 months of ibrutinib treatment. These receptors all come from a human donor with chronic lymphocytic leukemia. CDR3s include the opening cysteine and the closing phenylalanine or tryptophan. The order of the fields is D gene, J gene, clone size, V gene, CDR3 DNA, CDR3 protein. A D gene is named only where the DNA matches it firmly. Only some rows state a clone size, as once, few, many or a class for expanded clones.

D gene: -
J gene: TRBJ1-2
clone size: few
V gene: TRBV6-5
CDR3 DNA: TGTGCCAGCAGTCCCCTGACTTACCAGGGGGGCTACACCTTC
CDR3 protein: CASSPLTYQGGYTF

D gene: TRBD1
J gene: TRBJ2-5
clone size: -
V gene: TRBV7-7
CDR3 DNA: TGTGCCAGCAGCTTATCGGCAGGGGGACAAGAGACCCAGTACTTC
CDR3 protein: CASSLSAGGQETQYF

D gene: -
J gene: TRBJ1-1
clone size: once
V gene: TRBV5-1
CDR3 DNA: TGCGCCAGCAGCTTGGCAGGGGAGAACACTGAAGCTTTCTTT
CDR3 protein: CASSLAGENTEAFF

D gene: -
J gene: TRBJ2-2
clone size: -
V gene: TRBV9
CDR3 DNA: TGTGCCAGCAGCGCGAAGTCATTAGCGAACACCGGGGAGCTGTTTTTT
CDR3 protein: CASSAKSLANTGELFF

D gene: TRBD1
J gene: TRBJ1-1
clone size: -
V gene: TRBV18
CDR3 DNA: TGTGCCAGCTCGTGGGGACAGCGCGCCGGGGCTTTCTTT
CDR3 protein: CASSWGQRAGAFF

D gene: -
J gene: TRBJ2-1
clone size: -
V gene: TRBV15
CDR3 DNA: TGTGCCACACCAGTGGGCGAGCAGTTCTTC
CDR3 protein: CATPVGEQFF

D gene: -
J gene: TRBJ2-1
clone size: once
V gene: TRBV9
CDR3 DNA: TGTGCCAGCAGCGTAGCTGACTCCTACAATGAGCAGTTCTTC
CDR3 protein: CASSVADSYNEQFF

D gene: TRBD2
J gene: TRBJ2-5
clone size: once
V gene: TRBV7-2
CDR3 DNA: TGTGCCAGCAGCCCCTTAGCGGGGGGTGTCCCCGAGACCCAGTACTTC
CDR3 protein: CASSPLAGGVPETQYF

D gene: -
J gene: TRBJ1-1
clone size: -
V gene: TRBV6-6
CDR3 DNA: TGTGCCAGCAGCCCGGGCTATGGGACCCCAGAAGCTTTCTTT
CDR3 protein: CASSPGYGTPEAFF

D gene: TRBD2
J gene: TRBJ2-7
clone size: -
V gene: TRBV5-1
CDR3 DNA: TGCGCCAGCAGCTTGGTGGGCGGGAGCTCCTACGAGCAGTACTTC
CDR3 protein: CASSLVGGSSYEQYF

D gene: -
J gene: TRBJ1-3
clone size: few
V gene: TRBV6-5
CDR3 DNA: TGTGCCAGCAGTACCCCGGGGGGAAACACCATATATTTT
CDR3 protein: CASSTPGGNTIYF

D gene: TRBD2
J gene: TRBJ2-5
clone size: -
V gene: TRBV7-9
CDR3 DNA: TGTGCCAGCAGCCGAAACGGACTAGCACAAGAGACCCAGTACTTC
CDR3 protein: CASSRNGLAQETQYF

D gene: TRBD1
J gene: TRBJ1-1
clone size: -
V gene: TRBV11-1
CDR3 DNA: TGTGCCAGCAGCCCGAGGGACAGAGTGAACACTGAAGCTTTCTTT
CDR3 protein: CASSPRDRVNTEAFF

D gene: -
J gene: TRBJ1-1
clone size: -
V gene: TRBV5-1
CDR3 DNA: TGCGCCAGCAGCTTGGTTGGGCGGGGGGACACTGAAGCTTTCTTT
CDR3 protein: CASSLVGRGDTEAFF

D gene: -
J gene: TRBJ1-2
clone size: -
V gene: TRBV5-1
CDR3 DNA: TGCGCCAGCAGCTCCCCCTCCTTAGAGGCCTCGGGCTACACCTTC
CDR3 protein: CASSSPSLEASGYTF

D gene: TRBD1
J gene: TRBJ2-3
clone size: -
V gene: TRBV19
CDR3 DNA: TGTGCCACCCGACAGGGGACTGGCACAGATACGCAGTATTTT
CDR3 protein: CATRQGTGTDTQYF

D gene: TRBD1
J gene: TRBJ1-5
clone size: few
V gene: TRBV7-9
CDR3 DNA: TGTGCCAGCAGCTTAGGGACAGGGGGCTTATATAGCAATCAGCCCCAGCATTTT
CDR3 protein: CASSLGTGGLYSNQPQHF

D gene: -
J gene: TRBJ2-3
clone size: -
V gene: TRBV27
CDR3 DNA: TGTGCCAGCCGGCAGAGCACAGATACGCAGTATTTT
CDR3 protein: CASRQSTDTQYF

D gene: -
J gene: TRBJ2-3
clone size: once
V gene: TRBV7-2
CDR3 DNA: TGTGCCAGCACCATACGGGGGGCAGGGACCGATACGCAGTATTTT
CDR3 protein: CASTIRGAGTDTQYF

D gene: TRBD1
J gene: TRBJ2-2
clone size: -
V gene: TRBV28
CDR3 DNA: TGTGCCAGCTGGGACAGGGGGCGCGGTATCGGGGAGCTGTTTTTT
CDR3 protein: CASWDRGRGIGELFF